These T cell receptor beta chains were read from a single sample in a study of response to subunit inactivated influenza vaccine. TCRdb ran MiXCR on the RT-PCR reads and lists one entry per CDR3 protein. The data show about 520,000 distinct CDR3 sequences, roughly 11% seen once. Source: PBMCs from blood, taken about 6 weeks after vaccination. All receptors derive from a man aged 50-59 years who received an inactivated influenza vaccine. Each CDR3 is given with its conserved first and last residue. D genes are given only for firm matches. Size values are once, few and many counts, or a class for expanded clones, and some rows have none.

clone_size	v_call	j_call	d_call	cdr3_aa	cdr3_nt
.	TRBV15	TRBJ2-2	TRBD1	CATSRAGGHTGELFF	TGTGCCACCAGCAGAGCAGGGGGCCACACCGGGGAGCTGTTTTTT
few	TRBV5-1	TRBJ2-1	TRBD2	CASSYPGTSGFNEQFF	TGCGCCAGCAGCTATCCCGGGACTAGCGGGTTCAATGAGCAGTTCTTC
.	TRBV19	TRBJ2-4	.	CASKGPGAKNIQYF	TGTGCCAGTAAGGGGCCTGGGGCCAAAAACATTCAGTACTTC
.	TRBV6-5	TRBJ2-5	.	CASSYSYAGGETQYF	TGTGCCAGCAGTTACTCGTATGCGGGTGGGGAGACCCAGTACTTC
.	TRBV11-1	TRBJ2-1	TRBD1	CASSSRGQGVSSYNEQFF	TGTGCCAGCAGCTCCCGGGGACAGGGTGTAAGCTCCTACAATGAGCAGTTCTTC
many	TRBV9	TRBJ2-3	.	CASSPKGGLPRRGDTQYF	TGTGCCAGCAGCCCTAAGGGGGGACTACCCCGCCGGGGGGATACGCAGTATTTT
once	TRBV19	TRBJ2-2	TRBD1	CASSIRQGVLAGELFF	TGTGCCAGTAGTATACGACAGGGGGTTTTGGCCGGGGAGCTGTTTTTT
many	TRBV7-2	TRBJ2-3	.	CASSLDYTDTQYF	TGTGCCAGCAGCTTAGATTACACAGATACGCAGTATTTT
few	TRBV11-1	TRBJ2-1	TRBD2	CASSPPFRLAGTYNEQFF	TGTGCCAGCAGCCCGCCTTTTAGACTAGCGGGTACCTACAATGAGCAGTTCTTC
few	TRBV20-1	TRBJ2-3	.	CSARDDGGADGDTQYF	TGCAGTGCTAGAGATGATGGGGGGGCAGATGGGGATACGCAGTATTTT
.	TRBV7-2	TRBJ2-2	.	CASSLVGSGPTGELFF	TGTGCCAGCAGCTTAGTCGGTAGCGGACCTACCGGGGAGCTGTTTTTT
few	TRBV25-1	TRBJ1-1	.	CASSESGAMNTEAFF	TGTGCCAGCAGTGAATCTGGTGCCATGAACACTGAAGCTTTCTTT
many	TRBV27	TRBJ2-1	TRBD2	CASRGLAGTNEQFF	TGTGCCAGCAGGGGACTAGCGGGGACCAATGAGCAGTTCTTC
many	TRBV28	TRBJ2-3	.	CASSLQGRGTDTQYF	TGTGCCAGCAGTCTACAGGGAAGGGGAACAGATACGCAGTATTTT
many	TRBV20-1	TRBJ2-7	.	CSAADGAYEQYF	TGCAGTGCCGCGGACGGTGCCTACGAGCAGTACTTC
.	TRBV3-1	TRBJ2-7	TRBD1	CASSTRGQGLPYEQYF	TGTGCCAGCAGCACCCGTGGACAGGGGCTTCCCTACGAGCAGTACTTC
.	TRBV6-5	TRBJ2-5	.	CASSYSIPQSEETQYF	TGTGCCAGCAGTTACTCGATACCCCAATCCGAAGAGACCCAGTACTTC
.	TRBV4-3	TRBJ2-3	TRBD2	CASSQELAGHTDTQYF	TGCGCCAGCAGCCAAGAGTTAGCGGGACACACAGATACGCAGTATTTT
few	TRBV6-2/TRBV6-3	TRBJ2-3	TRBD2	CASPFLAGDTDTQYF	TGTGCCAGCCCCTTCTTAGCGGGAGACACAGATACGCAGTATTTT
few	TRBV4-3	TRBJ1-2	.	CASSQGPADYGYTF	TGCGCCAGCAGCCAAGGGCCGGCAGACTATGGCTACACCTTC
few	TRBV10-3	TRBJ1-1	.	CATLPGGGRNTEAFF	TGTGCCACCCTCCCCGGGGGAGGGAGGAACACTGAAGCTTTCTTT
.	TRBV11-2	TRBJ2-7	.	CASRLMEASYEQYF	TGTGCCAGCAGGTTGATGGAGGCCTCCTACGAGCAGTACTTC
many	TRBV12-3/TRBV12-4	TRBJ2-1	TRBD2	CASSLSSSGEQFF	TGTGCCAGCAGTTTATCCTCTAGCGGTGAGCAGTTCTTC
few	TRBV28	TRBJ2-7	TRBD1	CASSTGQGLTEQYF	TGTGCCAGCAGTACTGGACAGGGTTTGACCGAGCAGTACTTC
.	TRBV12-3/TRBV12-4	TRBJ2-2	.	CASSRTVDPTGELFF	TGTGCCAGCAGCCGGACTGTTGACCCCACCGGGGAGCTGTTTTTT
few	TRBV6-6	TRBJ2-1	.	CASSPDAYNEQFF	TGTGCCAGCAGTCCGGACGCGTACAATGAGCAGTTCTTC
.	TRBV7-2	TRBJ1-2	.	CASSPVGGVYGYTF	TGTGCCAGCAGCCCCGTCGGGGGGGTCTATGGCTACACCTTC
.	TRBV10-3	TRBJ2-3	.	CAISESKGGSTDTQYF	TGTGCCATCAGCGAATCGAAGGGAGGAAGCACAGATACGCAGTATTTT
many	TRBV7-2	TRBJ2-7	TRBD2	CASSLPKQRASGGLAYEQYF	TGTGCCAGCAGCTTACCTAAACAACGGGCTAGCGGGGGCCTAGCCTACGAGCAGTACTTC
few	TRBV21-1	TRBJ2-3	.	CASSIRTEAGNNTQYF	TGTGCCAGCAGCATTAGGACTGAAGCGGGAAATAATACGCAGTATTTT
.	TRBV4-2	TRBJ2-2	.	CASSQDPSAGELFF	TGTGCCAGCAGCCAAGACCCGAGTGCCGGGGAGCTGTTTTTT
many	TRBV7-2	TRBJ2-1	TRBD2	CASSLDAAGGRWQFF	TGTGCCAGCAGCTTAGACGCGGCGGGAGGGCGATGGCAGTTCTTC
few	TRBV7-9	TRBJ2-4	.	CASSLDRGEYIQYF	TGTGCCAGCAGCTTAGATCGAGGGGAGTACATTCAGTACTTC
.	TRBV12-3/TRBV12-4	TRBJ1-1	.	CASSFSWGVGDTEAFF	TGTGCCAGCAGTTTTTCTTGGGGGGTCGGTGACACTGAAGCTTTCTTT
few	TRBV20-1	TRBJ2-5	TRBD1	CSARSWDRKLQETQYF	TGCAGTGCTAGATCTTGGGACAGGAAATTACAAGAGACCCAGTACTTC
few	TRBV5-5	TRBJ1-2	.	CASSPFNRDNYGYTF	TGTGCCAGCAGCCCATTCAACAGGGACAACTATGGCTACACCTTC
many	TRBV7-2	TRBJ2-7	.	CASSLRAADTYEQYF	TGTGCCAGCAGCTTAAGGGCAGCGGATACCTACGAGCAGTACTTC
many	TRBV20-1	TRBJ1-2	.	CSADNEGRNYGYTF	TGCAGTGCGGACAACGAGGGACGGAACTATGGCTACACCTTC
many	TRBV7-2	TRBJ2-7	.	CASSARGGGPYEQYF	TGTGCCAGCAGCGCCCGAGGGGGGGGCCCTTACGAGCAGTACTTC
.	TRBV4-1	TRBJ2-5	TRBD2	CASSQGRGEETQYF	TGCGCCAGCAGCCAAGGACGGGGGGAGGAGACCCAGTACTTC
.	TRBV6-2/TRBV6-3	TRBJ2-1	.	CASSQKNNEQFF	TGTGCCAGCAGTCAAAAAAACAATGAGCAGTTCTTC